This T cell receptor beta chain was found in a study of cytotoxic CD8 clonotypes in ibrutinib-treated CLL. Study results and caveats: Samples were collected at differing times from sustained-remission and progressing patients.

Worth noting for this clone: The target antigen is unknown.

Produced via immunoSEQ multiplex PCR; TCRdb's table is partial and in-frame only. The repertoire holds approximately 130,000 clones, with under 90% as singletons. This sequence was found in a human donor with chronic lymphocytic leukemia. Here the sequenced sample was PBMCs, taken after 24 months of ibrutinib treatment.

In nucleotides, the CDR3 is TGTGCCAGCTCACCCGACAGCAAGGGGGGCTACACCTTC. Its translation: CASSPDSKGGYTF. The genes are TRBV18 and TRBJ1-2; TRBD1 might be the D (5 bases). V lost 3 bases and J 8 bases, leaving 13 bases between the germline ends. The germline V gene encodes CDR1 KGHSH and CDR2 LQKENI. CDR3 length equals 13 residues.